This T cell receptor (beta chain) originates from a study of OX40 agonist ivuxolimab in advanced cancers. Sampling of blood occurred at baseline, cycle 4 day 1, and cycle 7 day 1. The data were produced by immunoSEQ multiplex PCR, yet TCRdb's version contains in-frame clones alone and is incomplete. Here the sample spans some 37,000 clones, 70% to 80% being singletons. Points on this clone: Its antigen remains unknown.

Study-level results: Both CD4+ and CD8+ T cell populations in blood had undergone clonal expansion by week 6 at 0.1 to 3.0 mg/kg.

Sequences were derived from CD4+ or CD8+ T cells sorted from blood, sampled in a trial of the OX40 agonist ivuxolimab. The receptor comes from an adult with an advanced solid tumor such as melanoma, head and neck, liver or kidney cancer.

CDR3 region: CASSPAGTLLEAFF. Here the CDR3 DNA reads TGTGCCAGCAGCCCCGCAGGTACCCTCCTTGAAGCTTTCTTT. This chain uses TRBV7-9 with TRBJ1-1; unclear D gene. The germline CDR1 and CDR2 sequences are SEHNR and FQNEAQ (reference sequence). This CDR3 spans 14 amino acids. Trimming removed 5 bases at V and 7 bases at J, with 17 bases between.